This T cell receptor (beta chain) was recorded in a study of CD8+CD57+ T cells in acquired aplastic anemia. Study information: Sorting CD4+ and CD8+ cells gave DNA averaging approximately 3 ug.

In the case of this clonotype: As yet, its antigen is unknown. Sequence at one end of the junction differs from germline and may be a read error.

The CDR3 totals 13 residues. Germline assignment: CDR1 SNHLY and CDR2 FYNNEI. The study, taken as a whole, reports: Found in both controls and patients were approximately 31 CD8+ CDR3 sequences.

Profiling of TCR beta VDJ combinations and CDR3 sequences used genomic DNA as template. TCRdb passed the reads through MiXCR, listing each CDR3 protein once. The sample gives about 400,000 distinct CDR3 sequences, 65% to 75% of which show up once; 4% is in the top ten. V is TRBV2 and J is TRBJ2-7; TRBD2 might be the D (7 bases). The sequence came from a human donor in good health, serving as a control. Sequencing was done on a sample of sorted CD4+, CD8+, or CD8+CD57+ T cells (not recorded which) from PBMCs. The CDR3 loop is CATSRGGGDEQYF. Here the CDR3 DNA reads TGTGCCACCAGCAGAGGGGGGGGTGACGAACAGTACTTC.